This T cell receptor beta chain was sequenced during a study of OX40 agonist ivuxolimab in advanced cancers. Per the germline V gene, CDR1 is SEHNR and CDR2 is FQNEAQ (reference sequence). This CDR3 has 14 amino acids. The V and J ends lost 0 bases and 7 bases respectively, with 12 bases between them. General observations from the study: The study observed clonal expansion of CD4+ and CD8+ blood T cells by week 6 at 0.1 to 3.0 mg/kg. Nonresponders, in some cases, also had low normalized T-cell clonal expansion.

To note about this clone: Its specificity is not known.

Repertoires were generated with immunoSEQ multiplex PCR, while TCRdb's copy carries only in-frame clones and drops some. This sample has 65,000 to 95,000 clones, with approximately 85% found just once. This specimen was CD4+ or CD8+ T cells sorted from blood, taken in a trial of the OX40 agonist ivuxolimab. This receptor was obtained from an adult with an advanced solid tumor such as melanoma, head and neck, liver or kidney cancer. The rearrangement joins TRBV7-9 to TRBJ1-1; D is unclear. CDR3 in amino acids: CASSLAAGSHEAFF. The DNA for the CDR3 is TGTGCCAGCAGCTTAGCGGCCGGGTCCCATGAAGCTTTCTTT.